This record covers a single T cell receptor beta chain. This sample was included in a study of cytomegalovirus exposure and HLA in healthy donors. Study overall: Of the donors genotyped, several hundred in all, 75% to 85% fell in the Caucasian-associated ancestry cluster.

The V and J ends lost 1 base and 2 bases respectively, with 8 bases between them. This CDR3 is 14 amino acids long. CDR1 and CDR2 (germline): LGHNT, FRNRAP. Healthy bone marrow donors made up the donor group. It was with 60 Vbeta and 13 Jbeta primers that the PCR ran. Clones were read by immunoSEQ multiplex PCR, and TCRdb kept only the in-frame ones, dropping some. The sample includes around 160,000 clones, about three quarters of them seen just once. The chain links TRBV12-5 to TRBJ1-2; D remains ambiguous. This sequence was found in a woman aged 40 to 55 in good health and CMV-seropositive. The sequencing input was PBMCs. CDR3 DNA sequence: TGTGCTAGTGGTTTGGGCGGTGGGAACTATGGCTACACCTTC. It encodes CASGLGGGNYGYTF.